The rows below give T cell receptor beta chains drawn from one sample of a study of shared clonotypes between healthy human individuals. Some clones are missing from TCRdb's copy, which holds only in-frame ones; the method was immunoSEQ multiplex PCR. The sample contains about half a million clones, around 80% of which appear only once. Sequencing input: PBMCs. The receptors here all came from a woman aged 40 to 55 in good health. Some clones in this sample may be carry-over from other donors' samples. The CDR3 runs from the conserved cysteine through the conserved F or W. The D gene is left open where the match is weak. Clone size is shown for a subset of rows, as once, few, many or a class of expanded clone.

J | D | V | size | CDR3 | DNA
TRBJ2-7 | TRBD2 | TRBV7-9 | - | CASSLRGGSFGEQYF | TGTGCCAGCAGCCTCCGTGGCGGGAGCTTTGGGGAGCAGTACTTC
TRBJ2-5 | TRBD2 | TRBV11-2 | - | CASSLQIGGTRHGEPQYF | TGTGCCAGCAGCTTACAAATCGGGGGGACTAGGCACGGGGAGCCCCAGTACTTC
TRBJ1-1 | - | TRBV10-3 | once | CAISESYGADTEAFF | TGTGCCATCAGTGAGTCTTACGGGGCAGACACTGAAGCTTTCTTT
TRBJ1-4 | - | TRBV18 | - | CASSPGPFNEKLFF | TGTGCCAGCTCACCCGGGCCGTTTAATGAAAAACTGTTTTTT
TRBJ1-1 | - | TRBV16 | - | CASSPRAPGLNTEAFF | TGTGCCAGCAGCCCCCGGGCCCCTGGGCTGAACACTGAAGCTTTCTTT
TRBJ2-5 | TRBD2 | TRBV29-1 | - | CSVGTSGSGRETQYF | TGCAGCGTTGGGACTAGCGGGAGTGGAAGAGAGACCCAGTACTTC
TRBJ2-1 | - | TRBV29-1 | - | CSVDSLYNEQFF | TGCAGCGTTGACAGCCTCTACAATGAGCAGTTCTTC
TRBJ1-1 | - | TRBV14 | few | CASSQSPNTEAFF | TGTGCCAGCAGCCAATCTCCGAACACTGAAGCTTTCTTT
TRBJ1-3 | - | TRBV28 | - | CASSIRTGSSGNTIYF | TGTGCCAGCAGTATCCGGACGGGCAGCTCTGGAAACACCATATATTTT
TRBJ1-2 | - | TRBV27 | many | CASSLRGPNYGYTF | TGTGCCAGCAGTTTACGCGGCCCTAACTATGGCTACACCTTC
TRBJ1-2 | - | TRBV7-2 | - | CASRQPGPNYGYTF | TGTGCCAGCAGACAACCGGGGCCTAACTATGGCTACACCTTC
TRBJ2-7 | - | TRBV10-3 | - | CATSESDEQYF | TGTGCCACCAGTGAGAGCGACGAGCAGTACTTC
TRBJ2-5 | - | TRBV7-3 | - | CASSLQETQYF | TGTGCCAGCAGCTTACAAGAGACCCAGTACTTC
TRBJ2-2 | TRBD1 | TRBV5-6 | - | CASSLGQGAFGELFF | TGTGCCAGCAGCTTGGGACAGGGGGCATTCGGGGAGCTGTTTTTT
TRBJ2-5 | - | TRBV27 | once | CASSLTGFGMGWETQYF | TGTGCCAGCAGTCTTACAGGGTTTGGCATGGGATGGGAGACCCAGTACTTC
TRBJ2-1 | - | TRBV30 | - | CAWAKPPGLNEQFF | TGTGCCTGGGCTAAACCGCCCGGGCTCAATGAGCAGTTCTTC
TRBJ2-1 | TRBD2 | TRBV13 | - | CASRRGGSYNEQFF | TGTGCCAGCAGGCGGGGGGGGTCCTACAATGAGCAGTTCTTC
TRBJ2-1 | - | TRBV10-2 | - | CASRRDSYNEQFF | TGCGCCAGCAGGCGGGACTCCTACAATGAGCAGTTCTTC
TRBJ1-2 | - | TRBV19 | - | CASSMSPGIKTYTF | TGTGCCAGTAGTATGAGCCCAGGCATCAAAACCTACACCTTC
TRBJ2-5 | - | TRBV5-1 | - | CASSVSLQETQYF | TGCGCCAGCAGCGTTTCCCTCCAAGAGACCCAGTACTTC
TRBJ2-3 | - | TRBV11-2 | - | CASSLGRVRADTQYF | TGTGCCAGCAGCTTAGGCCGAGTCAGAGCAGATACGCAGTATTTT
TRBJ2-2 | - | TRBV5-1 | - | CASSRNTGELFF | TGCGCCAGCAGCCGAAACACCGGGGAGCTGTTTTTT
TRBJ2-5 | - | TRBV6-5 | - | CASSYFSGETQYF | TGTGCCAGCAGTTACTTTAGCGGAGAGACCCAGTACTTC
TRBJ2-5 | - | TRBV5-1 | - | CASSLGPGDQETQYF | TGCGCCAGCAGCTTGGGACCTGGAGACCAAGAGACCCAGTACTTC
TRBJ2-1 | TRBD1 | TRBV9 | - | CASSLRQGSNEQFF | TGTGCCAGCAGCCTCAGACAGGGCTCGAATGAGCAGTTCTTC
TRBJ2-7 | TRBD1 | TRBV19 | - | CASSVDRSYEQYF | TGTGCCAGTAGTGTGGACAGGTCCTACGAGCAGTACTTC
TRBJ1-2 | - | TRBV28 | - | CASRGGRGKTGYTF | TGTGCCAGCAGGGGGGGGCGCGGGAAGACGGGCTACACCTTC
TRBJ2-6 | - | TRBV21-1 | few | CASSKGLTVDGANVLTF | TGTGCCAGCAGCAAAGGCCTGACAGTTGATGGGGCCAACGTCCTGACTTTC
TRBJ2-7 | - | TRBV29-1 | - | CSVDGGVAYEQYF | TGCAGCGTTGATGGAGGGGTGGCCTACGAGCAGTACTTC
TRBJ1-3 | - | TRBV6-1 | once | CASSDPRGAGNAIYF | TGTGCCAGCAGTGACCCGCGGGGAGCTGGAAACGCCATATATTTT
TRBJ2-7 | TRBD1 | TRBV5-4 | - | CASSFGHKTGVGYEQYF | TGTGCCAGCAGCTTTGGTCACAAGACAGGGGTCGGCTACGAGCAGTACTTC
TRBJ1-2 | - | TRBV5-4 | - | CASSLGPGYGYTF | TGTGCCAGCAGCTTGGGGCCTGGCTATGGCTACACCTTC
TRBJ2-2 | - | TRBV7-3 | many | CASSLMGAGELFF | TGTGCCAGCAGCTTAATGGGGGCCGGGGAGCTGTTTTTT
TRBJ2-3 | TRBD2 | TRBV9 | - | CASSVVGTSQDTQYF | TGTGCCAGCAGCGTAGTGGGGACTAGTCAGGATACGCAGTATTTT
TRBJ2-3 | TRBD2 | TRBV6-1 | once | CASSRLAGGLDTQYF | TGTGCCAGCAGCAGACTAGCGGGAGGGTTAGATACGCAGTATTTT
TRBJ1-1 | - | TRBV29-1 | few | CSVRTAMNTEAFF | TGCAGCGTCCGGACAGCGATGAACACTGAAGCTTTCTTT
TRBJ2-2 | TRBD1 | TRBV29-1 | - | CSASDAGTGGSGELFF | TGCAGCGCCTCTGACGCAGGGACAGGGGGTTCCGGGGAGCTGTTTTTT
TRBJ2-5 | TRBD1 | TRBV28 | - | CASSLTSRGSQETQYF | TGTGCCAGCAGTTTAACAAGCAGGGGGTCTCAAGAGACCCAGTACTTC
TRBJ2-7 | - | TRBV20-1 | many | CSARRAYEQYF | TGCAGTGCTAGAAGAGCCTACGAGCAGTACTTC
TRBJ2-3 | - | TRBV20-1 | few | CSGTSTDTQYF | TGCAGCGGGACTAGCACAGATACGCAGTATTTT
TRBJ1-1 | TRBD1 | TRBV28 | - | CASSLYISADRVNTEAFF | TGTGCCAGCAGTTTATATATTTCGGCGGACAGGGTGAACACTGAAGCTTTCTTT
TRBJ2-7 | TRBD2 | TRBV7-2 | - | CASSSWLAGTYEQYF | TGTGCCAGCAGCTCCTGGCTAGCGGGAACCTACGAGCAGTACTTC
TRBJ1-4 | - | TRBV6-6 | - | CASSYFPRWEKLFF | TGTGCCAGCAGTTATTTTCCGAGGTGGGAAAAACTGTTTTTT
TRBJ1-6 | - | TRBV7-8 | - | CASSWQGYNSPLHF | TGTGCCAGCAGCTGGCAGGGGTATAATTCACCCCTCCACTTT
TRBJ2-3 | TRBD2 | TRBV18 | - | CASSPTSGSTDTQYF | TGTGCCAGCTCACCAACTAGCGGGAGCACAGATACGCAGTATTTT
TRBJ2-7 | TRBD2 | TRBV28 | - | CASSRWGSGSSYEQYF | TGTGCCAGCAGCCGCTGGGGTAGCGGGAGTTCCTACGAGCAGTACTTC
TRBJ2-7 | - | TRBV28 | - | CASSLPAGPSYEQYF | TGTGCCAGCAGTCTACCGGCGGGCCCCTCCTACGAGCAGTACTTC